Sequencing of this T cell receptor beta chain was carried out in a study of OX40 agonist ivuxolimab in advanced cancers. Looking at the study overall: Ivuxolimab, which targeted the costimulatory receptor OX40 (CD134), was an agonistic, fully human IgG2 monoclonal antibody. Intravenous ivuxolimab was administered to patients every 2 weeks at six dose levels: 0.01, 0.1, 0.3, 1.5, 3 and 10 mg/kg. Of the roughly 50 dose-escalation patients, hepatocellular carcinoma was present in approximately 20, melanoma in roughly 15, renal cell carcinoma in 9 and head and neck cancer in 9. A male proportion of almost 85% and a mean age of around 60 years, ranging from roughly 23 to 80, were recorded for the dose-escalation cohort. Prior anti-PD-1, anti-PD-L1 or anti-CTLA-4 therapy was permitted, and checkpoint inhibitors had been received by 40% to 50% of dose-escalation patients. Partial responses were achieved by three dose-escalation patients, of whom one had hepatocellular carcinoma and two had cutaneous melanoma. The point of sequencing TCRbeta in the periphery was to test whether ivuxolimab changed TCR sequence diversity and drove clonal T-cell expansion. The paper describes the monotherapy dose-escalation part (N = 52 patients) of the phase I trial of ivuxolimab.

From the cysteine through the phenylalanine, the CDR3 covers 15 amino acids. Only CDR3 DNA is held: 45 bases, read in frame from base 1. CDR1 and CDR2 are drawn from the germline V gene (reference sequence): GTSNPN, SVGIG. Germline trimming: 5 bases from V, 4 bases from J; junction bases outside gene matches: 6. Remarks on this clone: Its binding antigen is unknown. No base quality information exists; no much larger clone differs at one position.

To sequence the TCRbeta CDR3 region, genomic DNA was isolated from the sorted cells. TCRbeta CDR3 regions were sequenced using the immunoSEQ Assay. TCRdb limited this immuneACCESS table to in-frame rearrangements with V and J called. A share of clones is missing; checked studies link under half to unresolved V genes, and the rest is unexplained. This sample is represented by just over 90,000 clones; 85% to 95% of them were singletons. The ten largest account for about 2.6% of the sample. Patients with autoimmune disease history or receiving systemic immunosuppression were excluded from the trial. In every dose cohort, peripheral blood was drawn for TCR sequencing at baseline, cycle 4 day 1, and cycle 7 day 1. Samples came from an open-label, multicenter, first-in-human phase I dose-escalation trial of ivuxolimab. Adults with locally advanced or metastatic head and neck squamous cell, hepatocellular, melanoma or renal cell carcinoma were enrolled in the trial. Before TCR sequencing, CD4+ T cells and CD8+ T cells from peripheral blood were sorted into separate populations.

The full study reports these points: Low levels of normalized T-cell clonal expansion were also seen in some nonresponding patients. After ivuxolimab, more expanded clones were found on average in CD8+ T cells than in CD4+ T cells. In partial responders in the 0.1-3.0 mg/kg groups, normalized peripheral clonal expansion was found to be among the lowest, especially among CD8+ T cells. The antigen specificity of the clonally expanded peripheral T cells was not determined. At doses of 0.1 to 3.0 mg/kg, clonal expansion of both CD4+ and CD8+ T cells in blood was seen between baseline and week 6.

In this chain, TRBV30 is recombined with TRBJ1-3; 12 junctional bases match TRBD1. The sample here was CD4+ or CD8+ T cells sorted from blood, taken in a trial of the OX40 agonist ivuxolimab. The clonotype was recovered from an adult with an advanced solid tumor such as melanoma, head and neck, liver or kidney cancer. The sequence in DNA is TGTGCCTGGGACCTGGGACAGGGGGCGGGAAACACCATATATTTT. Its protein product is CAWDLGQGAGNTIYF.